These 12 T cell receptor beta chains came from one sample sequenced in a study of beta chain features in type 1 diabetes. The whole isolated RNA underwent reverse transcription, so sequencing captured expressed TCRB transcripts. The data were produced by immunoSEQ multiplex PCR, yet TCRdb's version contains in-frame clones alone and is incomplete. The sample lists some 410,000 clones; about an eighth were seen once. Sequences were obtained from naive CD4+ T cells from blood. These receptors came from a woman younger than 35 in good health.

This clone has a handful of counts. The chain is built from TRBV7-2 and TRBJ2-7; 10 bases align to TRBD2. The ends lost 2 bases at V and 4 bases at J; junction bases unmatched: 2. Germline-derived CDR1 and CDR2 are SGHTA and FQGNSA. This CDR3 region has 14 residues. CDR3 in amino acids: CASSLPSGSYEQYF. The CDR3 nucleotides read TGTGCCAGCAGCTTACCTAGCGGGAGTTACGAGCAGTACTTC.

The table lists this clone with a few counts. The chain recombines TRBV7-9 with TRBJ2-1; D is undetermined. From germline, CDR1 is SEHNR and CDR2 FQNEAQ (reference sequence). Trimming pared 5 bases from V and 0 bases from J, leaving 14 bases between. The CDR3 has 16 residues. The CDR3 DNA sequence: TGTGCCAGCAGCACCCTAGTAAGGCGCTCCTACAATGAGCAGTTCTTC. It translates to CASSTLVRRSYNEQFF.

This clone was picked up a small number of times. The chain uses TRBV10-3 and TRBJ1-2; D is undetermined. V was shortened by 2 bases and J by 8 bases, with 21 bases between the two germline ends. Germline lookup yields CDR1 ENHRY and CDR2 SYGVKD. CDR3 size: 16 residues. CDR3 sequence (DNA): TGTGCCATCAGTGAGCCTTCGCGTGGGCGCTCAGGCGGCTACACCTTC. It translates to CAISEPSRGRSGGYTF.

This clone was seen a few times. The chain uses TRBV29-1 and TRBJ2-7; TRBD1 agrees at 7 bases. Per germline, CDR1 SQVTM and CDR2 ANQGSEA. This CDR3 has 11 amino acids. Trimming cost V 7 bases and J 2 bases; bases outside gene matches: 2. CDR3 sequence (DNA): TGCAGCGGGGGGACAGCCTACGAGCAGTACTTC. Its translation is CSGGTAYEQYF.

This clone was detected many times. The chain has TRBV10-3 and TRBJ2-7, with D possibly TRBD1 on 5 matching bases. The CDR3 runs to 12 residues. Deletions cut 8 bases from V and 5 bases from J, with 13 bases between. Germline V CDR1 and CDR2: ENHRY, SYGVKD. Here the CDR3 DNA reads TGTGCCATCGGGGCAGGGTCGGACGAGCAGTACGTC. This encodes CAIGAGSDEQYV.

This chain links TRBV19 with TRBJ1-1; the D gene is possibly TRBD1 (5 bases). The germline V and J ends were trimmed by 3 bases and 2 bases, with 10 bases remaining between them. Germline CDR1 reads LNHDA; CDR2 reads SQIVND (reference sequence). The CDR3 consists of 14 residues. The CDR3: CASSITGGNTEAFF. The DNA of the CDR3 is TGTGCCAGTAGTATTACAGGCGGAAACACTGAAGCTTTCTTT.

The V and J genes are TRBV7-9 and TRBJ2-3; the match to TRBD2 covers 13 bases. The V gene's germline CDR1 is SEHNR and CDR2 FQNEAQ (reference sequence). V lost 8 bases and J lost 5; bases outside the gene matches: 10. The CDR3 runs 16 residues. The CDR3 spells CASLPQGLAGEDTQYF. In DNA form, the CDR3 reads TGTGCCAGCCTCCCCCAAGGACTAGCGGGAGAAGATACGCAGTATTTT.

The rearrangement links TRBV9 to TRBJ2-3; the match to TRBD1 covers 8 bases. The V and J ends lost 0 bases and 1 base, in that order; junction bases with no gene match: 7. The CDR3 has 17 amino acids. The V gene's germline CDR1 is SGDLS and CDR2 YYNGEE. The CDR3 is CASSVVGQGVGTDTQYF. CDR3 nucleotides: TGTGCCAGCAGCGTAGTCGGACAGGGAGTGGGCACAGATACGCAGTATTTT. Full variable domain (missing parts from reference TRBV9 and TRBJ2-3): DSGVTQTPKHLITATGQRVTLRCSPRSGDLSVYWYQQSLDQGLQFLIQYYNGEERAKGNILERFSAQQFPDLHSELNLSSLELGDSALYFCASSVVGQGVGTDTQYFGPGTRLTVL.

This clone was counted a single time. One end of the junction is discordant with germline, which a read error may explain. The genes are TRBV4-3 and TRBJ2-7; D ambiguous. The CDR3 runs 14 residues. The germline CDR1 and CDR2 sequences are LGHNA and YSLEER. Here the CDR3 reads CASSQDPKAYERYF. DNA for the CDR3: TGCGCCAGCAGCCAAGATCCGAAAGCCTACGAGCGGTACTTC.

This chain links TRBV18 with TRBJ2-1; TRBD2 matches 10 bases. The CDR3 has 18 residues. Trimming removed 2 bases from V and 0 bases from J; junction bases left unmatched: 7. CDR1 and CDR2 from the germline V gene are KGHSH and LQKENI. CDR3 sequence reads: CASSPLRTSGSSYNEQFF. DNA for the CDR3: TGTGCCAGCTCACCATTAAGGACTAGCGGAAGCTCCTACAATGAGCAGTTCTTC.

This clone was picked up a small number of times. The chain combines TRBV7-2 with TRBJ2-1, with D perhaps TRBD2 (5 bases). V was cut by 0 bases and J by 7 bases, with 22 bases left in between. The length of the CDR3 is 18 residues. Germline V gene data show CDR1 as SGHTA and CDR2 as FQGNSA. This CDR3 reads CASSLAGTGLGSGNEQFF. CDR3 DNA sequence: TGTGCCAGCAGCTTAGCGGGAACCGGGCTCGGCTCGGGAAATGAGCAGTTCTTC. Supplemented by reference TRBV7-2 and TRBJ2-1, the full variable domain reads GAGVSQSPSNKVTEKGKDVELRCDPISGHTALYWYRQSLGQGLEFLIYFQGNSAPDKSGLPSDRFSAERTGGSVSTLTIQRTQQEDSAVYLCASSLAGTGLGSGNEQFFGPGTRLTVL.

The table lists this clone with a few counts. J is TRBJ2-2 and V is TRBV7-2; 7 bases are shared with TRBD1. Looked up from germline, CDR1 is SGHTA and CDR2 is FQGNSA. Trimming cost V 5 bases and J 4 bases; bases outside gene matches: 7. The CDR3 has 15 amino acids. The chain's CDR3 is CASSMRQGRTGELFF. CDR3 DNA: TGTGCCAGCAGCATGCGACAGGGACGCACCGGGGAGCTGTTTTTT.